A selection of T cell receptor beta chains follows, all from one sample in a study of vaccination effects on CD4 cells after COVID-19. Data came from immunoSEQ multiplex PCR; TCRdb stores just in-frame clones and leaves some out. This table holds tens of thousands of clones, approximately 78% found once. Their target antigens are unknown. The sequenced sample was CD4+ T cells from PBMCs cultured without peptide, obtained before COVID-19 vaccination. All receptors come from a human donor who had a prior SARS-CoV-2 infection. The CDR3 runs from the conserved cysteine through the conserved F or W. Each record gives: V gene, CDR3 protein.

TRBV15	CATSPRYNTEAFF
TRBV27	CASSSTMVAGGRETQYF
TRBV11-2	CASSLLYFGGTQETQYF
TRBV5-4	CASSLGGSVSETQYF
TRBV30	CAWSVLTLGAYGYTF
TRBV5-1	CASSLEVGGHYEQYF
TRBV20-1	CSASWGTGEQFF
TRBV2	CASSEHTTNEKLFF
TRBV19	CASSNFYGYTF
TRBV19	CASSIGGALNEKLFF
TRBV6-5	CASSPSLGLLDARFF
TRBV6-5	CASRTGQSSTYEQYF
TRBV7-8	CASSFPEDRRGNTIYF
TRBV21-1	CASSNIAGESSYNEQFF
TRBV15	CATSRRTSGVNEQFF
TRBV18	CASSPPQGSHYGYTF
TRBV7-3	CASSETTGETQYF
TRBV11-3	CASSKGQGIGGELFF
TRBV5-4	CASSFRPAGGSETQYF
TRBV6-6	CASSYSLNTEAFF
TRBV7-9	CASSFVGENIQYF
TRBV5-5	CASSLAGLGTEAFF
TRBV21-1	CASIGGQGQETQYF
TRBV21-1	CASGNANTGELFF
TRBV4-2	CASSQESALVGDEQFF
TRBV5-6	CASSLYGTEYYSNQPQHF
TRBV20-1	CSAADNEQFF